This paragraph reports one T cell receptor (beta chain). These data belong to a study of cytomegalovirus exposure and HLA in healthy donors. The CDR3 extends over 19 amino acids. The junction had 17 bases not matched to a gene; V was cut back by 1 base and J by 7 bases. The germline V gene encodes CDR1 SGHNT and CDR2 YENEEA. Donors were drawn from the approximately 120-subject validation cohort, separate from the 666-subject first cohort. Sequencing used immunoSEQ multiplex PCR; TCRdb keeps in-frame clones, though not all of them. The sample contains approximately 150,000 clones, around 87% of which appear only once.

The source material was PBMCs. This TCR was sampled from a man between 18 and 35 years old in good health and CMV-seropositive. The rearrangement uses TRBV11-3 and TRBJ2-1; 9 bases align to TRBD1. The chain's CDR3 is CASSLVARRGQGFGNEQFF. In DNA form, the CDR3 reads TGTGCCAGCAGCTTAGTCGCCAGACGGGGACAGGGCTTTGGAAATGAGCAGTTCTTC.